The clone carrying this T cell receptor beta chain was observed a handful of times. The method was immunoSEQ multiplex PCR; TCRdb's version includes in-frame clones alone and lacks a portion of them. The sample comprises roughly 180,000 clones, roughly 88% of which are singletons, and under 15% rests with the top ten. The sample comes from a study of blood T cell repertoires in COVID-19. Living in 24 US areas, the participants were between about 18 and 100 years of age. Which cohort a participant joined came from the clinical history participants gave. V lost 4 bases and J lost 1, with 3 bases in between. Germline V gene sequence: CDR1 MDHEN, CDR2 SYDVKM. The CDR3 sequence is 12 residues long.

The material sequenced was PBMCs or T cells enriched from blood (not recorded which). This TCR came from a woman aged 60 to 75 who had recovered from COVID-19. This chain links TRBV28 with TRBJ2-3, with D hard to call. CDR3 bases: TGTGCCAGCAGTTCGGGCACAGATACGCAGTATTTT. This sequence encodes CASSSGTDTQYF.